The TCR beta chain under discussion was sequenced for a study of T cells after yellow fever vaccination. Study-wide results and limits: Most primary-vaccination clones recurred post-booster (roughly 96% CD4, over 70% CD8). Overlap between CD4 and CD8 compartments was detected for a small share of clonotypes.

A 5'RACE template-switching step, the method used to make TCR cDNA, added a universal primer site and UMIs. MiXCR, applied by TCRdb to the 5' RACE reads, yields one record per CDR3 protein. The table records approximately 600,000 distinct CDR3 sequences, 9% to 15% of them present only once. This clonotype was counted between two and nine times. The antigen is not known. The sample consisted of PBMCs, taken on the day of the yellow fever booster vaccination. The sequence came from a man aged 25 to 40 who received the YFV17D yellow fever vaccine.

The CDR3 here is CASSRRTGLTGELFF. CDR3 DNA: TGTGCCAGCAGCCGCCGAACAGGGTTGACCGGGGAGCTGTTTTTT. The chain carries TRBV7-2 and TRBJ2-2; D possibly corresponds to TRBD1 (6 bases). The CDR3 length is 15 residues. The germline V gene encodes CDR1 SGHTA and CDR2 FQGNSA. The V end lost 5 bases, the J end lost 5 bases, and 15 bases lay between the germline ends.